Listed below are T cell receptor beta chains from one sample, sequenced in a study of T cell responses to AZD1222 COVID-19 vaccine. Clones were sequenced by immunoSEQ multiplex PCR, and TCRdb holds only the in-frame ones, with some missing. The sample holds roughly 100,000 clones, 80% to 90% seen once. The sample consisted of peripheral blood, taken on day 0 of AZD1222 vaccination. The receptors come from an adult in good health. The CDR3 runs from the conserved cysteine through the conserved F or W. A D gene is named only where the DNA matches it firmly. A clone size is listed for some rows: how often the clone was seen (once, few, many), or a class if it is expanded.

>TRBJ2-1|NA|TRBV5-1|TRBD2
TGCGCCAGCAGCTTGGCCTTGGGACTAGAGCAGTTCTTC
CASSLALGLEQFF
>TRBJ2-7|NA|TRBV6-1|NA
TGTGCCAGCAGTGAACGGATACTCTACGAGCAGTACTTC
CASSERILYEQYF
>TRBJ1-1|NA|TRBV5-4|NA
TGTGCCAGCAGCCTCGGACCTAACACTGAAGCTTTCTTT
CASSLGPNTEAFF
>TRBJ1-5|NA|TRBV5-1|NA
TGCGCCAGCAGCTTGATTCCGGATCAGCCCCAGCATTTT
CASSLIPDQPQHF
>TRBJ1-1|NA|TRBV27|NA
TGTGCCAGCAGTTTAGCAGGGCTGAACACTGAAGCTTTCTTT
CASSLAGLNTEAFF
>TRBJ1-2|NA|TRBV19|NA
TGTGCCAGTAGTCCCGCCGAGGCCGACACGGGTGGCTACACCTTC
CASSPAEADTGGYTF
>TRBJ1-1|NA|TRBV7-8|NA
TGTGCCAGCAGCTTAGGCCGGTCAGGGAACACTGAAGCTTTCTTT
CASSLGRSGNTEAFF
>TRBJ1-1|NA|TRBV28|TRBD1
TGTGCCAGCGAGCAGGGGGGAGAGATGAACACTGAAGCTTTCTTT
CASEQGGEMNTEAFF
>TRBJ2-7|NA|TRBV21-1|NA
TGTGCCAGCAGCAAAGAAAGGGACAGGCCAACCTACGAGCAGTACTTC
CASSKERDRPTYEQYF
>TRBJ1-4|NA|TRBV18|TRBD1
TGTGCCAGCTCACCCCGGACAGGATCGGGTGAAAAACTGTTTTTT
CASSPRTGSGEKLFF
>TRBJ1-1|NA|TRBV19|TRBD1
TGTGCCAGTAGTGGGAGACAGGGCTCGGACACTGAAGCTTTCTTT
CASSGRQGSDTEAFF
>TRBJ2-2|NA|TRBV6-5|TRBD2
TGTGCCAGCAGTCATAAGGGTAGCGGGGCCGGGGAGCTGTTTTTT
CASSHKGSGAGELFF
>TRBJ1-1|NA|TRBV19|NA
TGTGCCAGTAGTACCCAGTCTATATTTGAAGCTTTCTTT
CASSTQSIFEAFF
>TRBJ2-3|NA|TRBV27|TRBD2
TGTGCCAGCACAGTTTATCGAGATGTAGCGGGACCCTACACAGATACGCAGTATTTT
CASTVYRDVAGPYTDTQYF
>TRBJ1-1|NA|TRBV6-7|NA
TGTGCCACCCGCGACTCAACAGTACTCACTGAAGCTTTCTTT
CATRDSTVLTEAFF
>TRBJ1-4|NA|TRBV6-5|NA
TGTGCTTCTGGAGAGGTCCTTAATGAAAAACTGTTTTTT
CASGEVLNEKLFF
>TRBJ2-2|NA|TRBV7-2|NA
TGTGCCAGCAGGGAGAAGCCCGGTGGGGCCGGGGAGCTGTTTTTT
CASREKPGGAGELFF
>TRBJ2-4|NA|TRBV2|NA
TGTGCCAGCAGCCCTCCACAGGCCGCCCCAGGCATTCAGTACTTC
CASSPPQAAPGIQYF
>TRBJ2-1|NA|TRBV27|TRBD1
TGTGCCAGCAGTCCCTATAGGACAGGTTTGGATGAGCAGTTCTTC
CASSPYRTGLDEQFF
>TRBJ2-7|NA|TRBV28|TRBD1
TGTGCCAGCAGTTTTCAACCACCACAGGGGAACGAGCAGTACTTC
CASSFQPPQGNEQYF
>TRBJ1-4|NA|TRBV7-2|TRBD1
TGTGCCAGCAGCTTATCAGGGGGGGGAGAAAAACTGTTTTTT
CASSLSGGGEKLFF
>TRBJ2-1|NA|TRBV6-1|TRBD2
TGTGCCAGCAGTGGAATTATAGCGGGAGGTTACAATGAGCAGTTCTTC
CASSGIIAGGYNEQFF
>TRBJ2-5|NA|TRBV10-3|NA
TGTGCCATCAGTGAAGTCGGAGGTCAAGAGACCCAGTACTTC
CAISEVGGQETQYF
>TRBJ2-1|once|TRBV7-3|TRBD2
TGTGCCAGCAGCTCCCGGGGTAGCGGGGGGGTTAAAGAAGGCAATGAGCAGTTCTTC
CASSSRGSGGVKEGNEQFF
>TRBJ1-1|once|TRBV6-5|NA
TGTGCCAGCAGTCCCCTGGGGCACAGGACTGAAGCTTTCTTT
CASSPLGHRTEAFF
>TRBJ2-1|NA|TRBV9|TRBD2
TGTGCCAGCAGCGTGACGACTAGCGGGTCTTACAATGAGCAGTTCTTC
CASSVTTSGSYNEQFF
>TRBJ2-1|NA|TRBV28|NA
TGTGCCAGCAGTCCACCGGCTAGCAGATACAATGAGCAGTTCTTC
CASSPPASRYNEQFF
>TRBJ2-7|once|TRBV28|NA
TGTGCCAGCAGTTTAACCGGGACATCCTACGAGCAGTACTTC
CASSLTGTSYEQYF
>TRBJ1-5|NA|TRBV28|NA
TGTGCCAGCAGTCTCCCCTCGGATCGGAGCAATCAGCCCCAGCATTTT
CASSLPSDRSNQPQHF
>TRBJ2-3|NA|TRBV5-1|NA
TGCGCCAGCAGCGCACAGGGTCTAAGCACAGATACGCAGTATTTT
CASSAQGLSTDTQYF
>TRBJ1-6|NA|TRBV11-2|TRBD1
TGTGCCAGCAGATCCGGGACAGATAATTCACCCCTCCACTTT
CASRSGTDNSPLHF
>TRBJ2-7|NA|TRBV28|NA
TGTGCCAGCAGTTTATTAGTGGGGGGGCCGCGGGAGCAGTACTTC
CASSLLVGGPREQYF
>TRBJ1-2|NA|TRBV25-1|NA
TGTGCCAGCAGTCTCCACACAGAGGACTATGGCTACACCTTC
CASSLHTEDYGYTF
>TRBJ2-3|NA|TRBV9|NA
TGTGCCAGCAGCGTAAGCGGCACGGGGGATACGCAGTATTTT
CASSVSGTGDTQYF
>TRBJ2-1|NA|TRBV6-6|NA
TGTGCCAGCAGTCAATCTACTTATGAGCAGTTCTTC
CASSQSTYEQFF
>TRBJ2-3|NA|TRBV10-1|TRBD1
TGCGCCAGCAGCGGGACAGGGAGAGCAGATACGCAGTATTTT
CASSGTGRADTQYF